The entry that follows covers one T cell receptor (beta chain) sequence. Its cognate antigen is unknown. The data were taken from a study of T cell responses to AZD1222 COVID-19 vaccine. Sequenced by immunoSEQ multiplex PCR; TCRdb stores in-frame clones only, minus some. The profile covers 160,000 or so clones, with 85% to 95% appearing a single time and 1.5% taken by the ten largest. Study outcomes and limitations: Mostly white British, mostly female donors; authors suggested clonal diversity may be underestimated. Sampling that yielded the repertoires occurred only after the peak T cell response. Targeting of unmutated variant regions was reportedly seen in nearly half of spike-specific TCRs.

The CDR3 sequence is 16 residues long. Trimming pared 3 bases from V and 0 bases from J, leaving 12 bases between. CDR1 is KGHSH, CDR2 LQKENI, per germline. The TCR originated in an adult who received the AZD1222 COVID-19 vaccine. The material was peripheral blood, obtained 28 days after the second AZD1222 dose. The rearrangement links TRBV18 to TRBJ1-5; maybe TRBD1 (5 bases). CDR3 sequence reads: CASSPASGNSNQPQHF. In DNA, the CDR3 is TGTGCCAGCTCACCCGCCTCAGGGAATAGCAATCAGCCCCAGCATTTT.